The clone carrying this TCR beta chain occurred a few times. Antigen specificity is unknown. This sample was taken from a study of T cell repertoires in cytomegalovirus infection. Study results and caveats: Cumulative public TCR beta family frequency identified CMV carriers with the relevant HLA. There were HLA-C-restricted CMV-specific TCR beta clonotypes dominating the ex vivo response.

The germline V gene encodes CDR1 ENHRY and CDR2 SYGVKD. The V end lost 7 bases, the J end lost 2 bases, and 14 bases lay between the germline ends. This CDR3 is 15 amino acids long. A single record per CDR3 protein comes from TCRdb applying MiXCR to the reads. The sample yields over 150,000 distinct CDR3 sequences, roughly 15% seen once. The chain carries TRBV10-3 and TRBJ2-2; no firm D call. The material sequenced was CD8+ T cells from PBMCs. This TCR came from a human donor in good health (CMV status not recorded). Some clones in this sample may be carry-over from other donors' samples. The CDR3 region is CAITSETGNTGELFF. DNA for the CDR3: TGTGCCATCACCAGTGAGACGGGCAACACCGGGGAGCTGTTTTTT.